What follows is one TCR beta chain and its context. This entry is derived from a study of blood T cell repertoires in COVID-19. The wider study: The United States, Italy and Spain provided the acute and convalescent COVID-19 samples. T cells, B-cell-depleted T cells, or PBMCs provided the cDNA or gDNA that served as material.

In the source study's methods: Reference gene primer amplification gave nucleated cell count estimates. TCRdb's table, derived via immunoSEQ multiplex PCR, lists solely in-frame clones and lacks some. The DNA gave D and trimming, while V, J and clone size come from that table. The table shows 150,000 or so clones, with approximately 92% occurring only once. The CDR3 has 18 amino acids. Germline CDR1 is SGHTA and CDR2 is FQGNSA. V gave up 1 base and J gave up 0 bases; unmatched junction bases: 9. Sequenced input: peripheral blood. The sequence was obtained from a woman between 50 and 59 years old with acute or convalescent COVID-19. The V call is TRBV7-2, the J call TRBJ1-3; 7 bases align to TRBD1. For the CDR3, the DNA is TGTGCCAGCAGCTTAGAAGGTTTAGGGGGCTTCTCTGGAAACACCATATATTTT. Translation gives CASSLEGLGGFSGNTIYF.